The rows below give T cell receptor beta chains drawn from one sample of a study of shared clonotypes between healthy human individuals. Some clones are missing from TCRdb's copy, which holds only in-frame ones; the method was immunoSEQ multiplex PCR. The sample lists fewer than 1.4 million clones, approximately 78% occurring once. Material: memory CD4+ T cells from PBMCs. Source of these receptors: a man between 18 and 35 years old in good health. Some clones in this sample may be carry-over from other donors' samples. Each CDR3 is given with its conserved first and last residue. Each record gives: V gene, J gene, CDR3 length, D gene, clone size, CDR3 protein, CDR3 DNA. The D gene is left open where the match is weak. Only some rows state a clone size, as once, few, many or a class for expanded clones.

v_gene: TRBV29-1; j_gene: TRBJ1-2; len: 13; d_gene: TRBD1; abundance: NA; CDR3aa: CSAPGQGNYGYTF; CDR3nt: TGCAGCGCACCGGGACAGGGTAACTATGGCTACACCTTC
v_gene: TRBV30; j_gene: TRBJ2-7; len: 12; d_gene: NA; abundance: NA; CDR3aa: CAWSGVRYEQYF; CDR3nt: TGTGCCTGGAGTGGGGTTCGGTACGAGCAGTACTTC
v_gene: TRBV11-2; j_gene: TRBJ1-1; len: 14; d_gene: TRBD1; abundance: NA; CDR3aa: CASSLALGQPGAFF; CDR3nt: TGTGCCAGCAGCTTAGCCTTGGGACAGCCTGGCGCTTTCTTT
v_gene: TRBV28; j_gene: TRBJ1-1; len: 15; d_gene: NA; abundance: NA; CDR3aa: CASKRDGHRNTEAFF; CDR3nt: TGTGCCAGCAAAAGGGACGGGCACAGGAACACTGAAGCTTTCTTT
v_gene: TRBV25-1; j_gene: TRBJ2-2; len: 13; d_gene: NA; abundance: NA; CDR3aa: CASSGTRVGELFF; CDR3nt: TGTGCCAGCAGTGGGACCCGGGTCGGGGAGCTGTTTTTT
v_gene: TRBV7-2; j_gene: TRBJ1-1; len: 15; d_gene: TRBD1; abundance: NA; CDR3aa: CASSFFPGQETEAFF; CDR3nt: TGTGCCAGCAGCTTCTTCCCGGGACAGGAGACTGAAGCTTTCTTT
v_gene: TRBV9; j_gene: TRBJ1-5; len: 14; d_gene: NA; abundance: NA; CDR3aa: CASSVGQGGEPQHF; CDR3nt: TGTGCCAGCAGCGTAGGTCAGGGTGGGGAGCCCCAGCATTTT
v_gene: TRBV5-8; j_gene: TRBJ2-1; len: 11; d_gene: NA; abundance: NA; CDR3aa: CASSRMTQQFF; CDR3nt: TGTGCCAGCAGCAGAATGACACAGCAGTTCTTC
v_gene: TRBV2; j_gene: TRBJ2-3; len: 16; d_gene: TRBD2; abundance: NA; CDR3aa: CASNIYGRTSTDTQYF; CDR3nt: TGTGCCAGCAATATTTACGGGAGGACTAGCACAGATACGCAGTATTTT
v_gene: TRBV9; j_gene: TRBJ2-5; len: 14; d_gene: NA; abundance: NA; CDR3aa: CASSPGGNRETQYF; CDR3nt: TGTGCCAGCAGCCCGGGGGGCAATCGGGAGACCCAGTACTTC
v_gene: TRBV2; j_gene: TRBJ2-3; len: 17; d_gene: TRBD2; abundance: NA; CDR3aa: CASILRLAGERADTQYF; CDR3nt: TGTGCCAGCATCCTCCGACTAGCGGGAGAGAGGGCAGATACGCAGTATTTT
v_gene: TRBV5-1; j_gene: TRBJ2-1; len: 13; d_gene: NA; abundance: NA; CDR3aa: CASSAGTHNEQFF; CDR3nt: TGCGCCAGCAGCGCAGGGACTCACAATGAGCAGTTCTTC
v_gene: TRBV6-1; j_gene: TRBJ1-2; len: 14; d_gene: TRBD1; abundance: NA; CDR3aa: CASRRPGTDYGYTF; CDR3nt: TGTGCCAGCAGACGACCCGGGACAGACTATGGCTACACCTTC
v_gene: TRBV5-6; j_gene: TRBJ2-4; len: 16; d_gene: TRBD2; abundance: NA; CDR3aa: CASSPGLAGAKNIQYF; CDR3nt: TGTGCCAGCAGCCCGGGACTAGCGGGGGCCAAAAACATTCAGTACTTC
v_gene: TRBV2; j_gene: TRBJ1-1; len: 14; d_gene: NA; abundance: NA; CDR3aa: CASKTEMMNTEAFF; CDR3nt: TGTGCCAGCAAGACAGAGATGATGAACACTGAAGCTTTCTTT
v_gene: TRBV28; j_gene: TRBJ2-1; len: 15; d_gene: NA; abundance: few; CDR3aa: CASSSGTGNLNEQFF; CDR3nt: TGTGCCAGCAGTTCCGGTACCGGGAACCTCAATGAGCAGTTCTTC
v_gene: TRBV5-1; j_gene: TRBJ2-2; len: 17; d_gene: TRBD2; abundance: NA; CDR3aa: CASSSYIAGAGAGELFF; CDR3nt: TGCGCCAGCAGCTCCTATATAGCGGGAGCCGGGGCCGGGGAGCTGTTTTTT
v_gene: TRBV11-2; j_gene: TRBJ1-4; len: 14; d_gene: NA; abundance: NA; CDR3aa: CASSLPFRNEKLFF; CDR3nt: TGTGCCAGCAGCTTACCATTCCGGAATGAAAAACTGTTTTTT
v_gene: TRBV18; j_gene: TRBJ2-7; len: 16; d_gene: TRBD1; abundance: once; CDR3aa: CASSPPTGGLNYEQYF; CDR3nt: TGTGCCAGCTCACCACCGACAGGGGGCCTAAATTACGAGCAGTACTTC
v_gene: TRBV5-1; j_gene: TRBJ2-1; len: 13; d_gene: NA; abundance: few; CDR3aa: CASSPSLGNEQFF; CDR3nt: TGCGCCAGCAGCCCATCACTAGGTAATGAGCAGTTCTTC
v_gene: TRBV29-1; j_gene: TRBJ2-3; len: 12; d_gene: NA; abundance: NA; CDR3aa: CSAVPGADTQYF; CDR3nt: TGCAGCGCCGTTCCAGGAGCAGATACGCAGTATTTT
v_gene: TRBV28; j_gene: TRBJ1-1; len: 16; d_gene: NA; abundance: NA; CDR3aa: CASSGPRAPRDTEAFF; CDR3nt: TGTGCCAGCAGTGGCCCTCGGGCCCCGAGGGACACTGAAGCTTTCTTT
v_gene: TRBV5-1; j_gene: TRBJ2-3; len: 16; d_gene: TRBD1; abundance: NA; CDR3aa: CASSWPGQRSRVTQYF; CDR3nt: TGCGCCAGCAGCTGGCCGGGACAGAGGAGCAGGGTTACGCAGTATTTT
v_gene: TRBV4-2; j_gene: TRBJ1-3; len: 18; d_gene: NA; abundance: NA; CDR3aa: CASSPEGRQDLWGNTIYF; CDR3nt: TGTGCCAGCAGCCCTGAAGGCAGGCAGGACCTGTGGGGAAACACCATATATTTT
v_gene: TRBV2; j_gene: TRBJ1-1; len: 15; d_gene: TRBD1; abundance: few; CDR3aa: CASSEMGQLNTEAFF; CDR3nt: TGTGCCAGCAGTGAAATGGGACAGTTGAACACTGAAGCTTTCTTT
v_gene: TRBV19; j_gene: TRBJ1-1; len: 15; d_gene: TRBD1; abundance: NA; CDR3aa: CASSHPQGAVTEAFF; CDR3nt: TGTGCCAGTAGTCACCCACAGGGGGCGGTGACTGAAGCTTTCTTT
v_gene: TRBV5-6; j_gene: TRBJ2-5; len: 14; d_gene: NA; abundance: NA; CDR3aa: CASSNGLSQETQYF; CDR3nt: TGTGCCAGCAGCAACGGACTGAGCCAAGAGACCCAGTACTTC